This T cell receptor beta chain came from a study of CD8+ T cells in alopecia areata. Germline V lookup: CDR1 SQVTM, CDR2 ANQGSEA. V lost 2 bases, J lost 1 base, and 4 bases lay in between. The CDR3 runs 12 residues. cDNA reverse transcribed from extracted RNA served as the sequencing template. Assay: immunoSEQ multiplex PCR; the TCRdb copy retains only in-frame clones and omits some. Among about 190,000 clones listed, approximately 56% were seen once. Study conclusions and caveats: Normal scalp had lower clonality than lesional scalp, with alopecia totalis/universalis lesions showing this most strongly. Sharing of TCR sequences between patients (possibly for HLA-related reasons) was less clear than in mice. How baseline CD8+ expansion relates to response remains uncertain (there was one nonresponder).

The treatment is: oral pan-JAK inhibitor, 5-10 mg twice daily. A few counts support this clone. No antigen is known for it. The sample has other DNA sequences that encode this CDR3 too. This clonotype originated in a human donor with alopecia areata. V gene TRBV29-1 combines with J gene TRBJ2-3; D unresolved. Here the sequenced sample was CD4+ T cells sorted from blood, taken at week 4, from a patient treated with tofacitinib. The CDR3 sequence: CSVERGTDTQYF. CDR3 DNA sequence: TGCAGCGTTGAACGGGGCACAGATACGCAGTATTTT.